This T cell receptor (beta chain) was recovered during a study of T cells expressing NK-cell markers. TCRdb reworked the 5' RACE reads into one entry per CDR3 protein, no DNA. This table holds about 550,000 distinct CDR3 sequences. Study-level points and caveats: A range of about 1.0-8% of CD8+ T cells consisted of dominant NKG2C+ clonotypes in 5 to 7 donors.

This CDR3 contains 15 residues. In germline, CDR1 is LGHDT, CDR2 YNNKEL (reference sequence). On this clonotype itself: Its antigen is currently unknown.

Sequenced sample: blood T cells: a sorted CD56 or NKG2C T cell subset, CD4+ or CD8+ T cells, or bulk PBMC T cells (not recorded which). The receptor was derived from a man between 18 and 35 years old in good health. The chain carries TRBV3-1 and TRBJ2-1; the TRBD1 assignment by TCRdb is unverifiable without DNA. This CDR3 is CASSQDPGRTYEQFF.